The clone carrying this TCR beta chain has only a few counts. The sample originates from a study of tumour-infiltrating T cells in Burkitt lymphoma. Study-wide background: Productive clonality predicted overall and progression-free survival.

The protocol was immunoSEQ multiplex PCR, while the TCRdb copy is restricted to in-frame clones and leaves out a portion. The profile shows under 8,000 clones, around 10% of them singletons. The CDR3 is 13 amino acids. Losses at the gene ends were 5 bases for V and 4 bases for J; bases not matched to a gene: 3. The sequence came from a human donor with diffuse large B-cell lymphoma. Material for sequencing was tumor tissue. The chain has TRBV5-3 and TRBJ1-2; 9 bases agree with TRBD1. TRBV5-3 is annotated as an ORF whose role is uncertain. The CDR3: CARRGQGSYGYTF. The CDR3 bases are TGTGCCAGAAGGGGACAGGGAAGCTATGGCTACACCTTC.